This T cell receptor (beta chain) was documented in a study of blood T cell repertoires in COVID-19 (dated by TCRdb to 2020 to 2022). About the full investigation: Samples from collaborators originated in the United States, Italy and Spain and spanned both the acute and convalescent phases of COVID-19. The prospective study material was composed of cDNA or gDNA derived from T cells, B-cell-depleted T cells, or PBMCs. Subjects who had been exposed to COVID-19, were actively infected with it, or had recovered from it provided the deeply sampled blood TCRbeta repertoires that made up the dataset. A freely available public database, intended as a resource for researchers studying the immune response to SARS-CoV-2, is where the repertoires were released. Samples came from the ongoing ImmuneRACE study (first 160 participants) plus 1,254 subjects from 6 global collaborators. The sample metadata nearly always contained a de-identified subject ID, COVID-19 status, age in years and sex. Where available, HLA class I and class II types were obtained from metadata supplied by the sample provider rather than from assay-based typing. Broad study findings and their caveats: The amount of clinical and demographic metadata varied by source and participant and was provided uncurated.

Concerning this clone itself: The antigen it recognizes is unknown. No base qualities exist here, and no much larger clone lies one base off it.

Whole blood was collected in K2EDTA tubes by collaborating institutions according to the institutions' own protocols. For TCRbeta analysis, collaborators shipped samples as frozen whole blood, isolated PBMCs, or DNA extracted from either of those sample types. Cut back by 2 bases and 2 bases, the V and J ends lie 6 bases apart. Sequences MNHEY (CDR1) and SMNVEV (CDR2) are obtained from the germline V gene (reference sequence). The CDR3, cysteine through phenylalanine, is 13 amino acids long. Only the CDR3 DNA stays, 39 bases, in frame from base 1. TCRbeta CDR3 regions were amplified from genomic DNA by means of the immunoSEQ Assay, a bias-controlled multiplex PCR. In the authors' own workflow: Nucleated cell counts per sample were estimated from amplification of reference gene primers within the assay. Sequence reads were collapsed and filtered to measure the absolute abundance of every unique TCRbeta CDR3 rearrangement. For each sample, productive Simpson clonality was calculated as the square root of Simpson's diversity index over productive rearrangements. Here the immuneACCESS table is served through TCRdb, limited to in-frame sequences with V and J called. Missing clones are a known gap in these copies; in checked studies unresolved V genes cover under half, and the rest lacks a known reason. V, J and clone size are taken as reported in that table, and D and trimming were inferred from the DNA itself. This sample has around 180,000 clones in its table, and more than 75% of those were observed once. The top ten hold approximately 4% of the sample.

The chain couples TRBV27 to TRBJ1-1; no confident D gene assignment can be made. Sample: peripheral blood. This receptor was obtained from a human donor in a cohort sampled during active COVID-19. The DNA sequence is TGTGCCAGCAGTTTACGGGAAAACACTGAAGCTTTCTTT. Translation gives CASSLRENTEAFF.